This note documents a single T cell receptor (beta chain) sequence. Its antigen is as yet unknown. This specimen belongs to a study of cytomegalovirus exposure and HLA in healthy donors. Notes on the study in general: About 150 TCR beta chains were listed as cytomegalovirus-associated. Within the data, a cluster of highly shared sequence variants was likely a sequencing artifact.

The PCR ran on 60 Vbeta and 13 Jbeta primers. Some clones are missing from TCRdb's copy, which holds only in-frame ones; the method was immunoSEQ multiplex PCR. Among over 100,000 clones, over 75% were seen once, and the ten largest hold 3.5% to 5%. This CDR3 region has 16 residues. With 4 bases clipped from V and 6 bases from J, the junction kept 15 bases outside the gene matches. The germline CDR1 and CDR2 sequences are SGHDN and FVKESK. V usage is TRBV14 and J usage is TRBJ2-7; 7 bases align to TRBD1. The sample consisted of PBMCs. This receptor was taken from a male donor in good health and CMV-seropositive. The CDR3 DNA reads TGTGCCAGCAGCCGTTCGGGACAGCCGATTGTCGGCGAGCAGTACTTC. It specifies CASSRSGQPIVGEQYF.